The 3 T cell receptor beta chains reported below all come from one sample, sequenced in a study of CD8+CD57+ T cells in acquired aplastic anemia. Flow cytometry had shown expanded CD8+CD57+ cells in the patients chosen for sequencing. Template material for TCR beta VDJ and CDR3 profiling consisted of genomic DNA. TCRdb recomputed calls from the reads with MiXCR, one row per CDR3 protein. The table records 150,000 or so distinct CDR3 sequences, 45% to 50% of them present only once. The sample taken for sequencing was sorted CD4+, CD8+, or CD8+CD57+ T cells (not recorded which) from PBMCs. These receptors came from a human donor with aplastic anemia.

V usage is TRBV25-1 and J usage is TRBJ1-3; D is uncertain. Germline V lookup: CDR1 MGHDK, CDR2 SYGVNS. Trimming pared 6 bases from V and 4 bases from J, leaving 19 bases between. The CDR3 length is 16 residues. For the CDR3, the DNA is TGTGCCAGCAGGGAAGGAAAGGGAAACTCCGGAAACACCATATATTTT. As protein: CASREGKGNSGNTIYF.

This clonotype was recorded at least ten times. This sequence joins TRBV7-9 and TRBJ1-2; TRBD1 might be the D (6 bases). Germline CDR1 SEHNR, CDR2 FQNEAQ (reference sequence). The V and J ends lost 5 bases and 0 bases respectively, with 10 bases between them. The length of the CDR3 is 14 residues. DNA of the CDR3: TGTGCCAGCAGCCCGGACAGATCTAACTATGGCTACACCTTC. As protein: CASSPDRSNYGYTF. The variable domain in full, completed from reference TRBV7-9 and TRBJ1-2, reads DTGVSQNPRHKITKRGQNVTFRCDPISEHNRLYWYRQTLGQGPEFLTYFQNEAQLEKSRLLSDRFSAERPKGSFSTLEIQRTEQGDSAMYLCASSPDRSNYGYTFGSGTRLTVV.

Points on this clonotype: A much larger clone lies one base from this, so it may be a read error. The rearrangement uses TRBV5-5 and TRBJ1-5; D not resolved. Trimming shortened V by 4 bases and J by 6 bases, and 8 bases separated the two germline ends. Germline CDR1 reads SGHKS; CDR2 reads YYEKEE (reference sequence). The CDR3 runs to 12 residues. CDR3 protein: CASSDESQPQHF. The CDR3 bases are TGTGCCAGCAGCGACGAGAGTCAGCCCCAGCATTTT. Full variable domain (rest looked up from reference TRBV5-5 and TRBJ1-5): DAGVTQSPTHLIKTRGQQVTLRCSPISGHKSVSWYQQVLGQGPQFIFQYYEKEERGRGNFPDRFSARQFPNYSSELNVNALLLGDSALYLCASSDESQPQHFGDGTRLSIL.